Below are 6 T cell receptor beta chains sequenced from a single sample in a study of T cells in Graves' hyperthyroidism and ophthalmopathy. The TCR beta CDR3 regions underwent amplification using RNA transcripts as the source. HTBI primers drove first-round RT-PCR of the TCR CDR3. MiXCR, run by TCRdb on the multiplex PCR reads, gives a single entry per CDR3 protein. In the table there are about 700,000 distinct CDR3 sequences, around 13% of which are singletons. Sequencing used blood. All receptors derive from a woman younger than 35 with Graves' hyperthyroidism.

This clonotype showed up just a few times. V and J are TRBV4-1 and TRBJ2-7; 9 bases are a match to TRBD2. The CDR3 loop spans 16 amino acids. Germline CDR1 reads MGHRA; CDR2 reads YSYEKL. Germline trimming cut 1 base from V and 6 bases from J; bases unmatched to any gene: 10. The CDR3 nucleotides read TGCGCCAGCAGCCAAGGTGGTGGCGGGAGGGTGGGCGAGCAGTACTTC. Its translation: CASSQGGGGRVGEQYF.

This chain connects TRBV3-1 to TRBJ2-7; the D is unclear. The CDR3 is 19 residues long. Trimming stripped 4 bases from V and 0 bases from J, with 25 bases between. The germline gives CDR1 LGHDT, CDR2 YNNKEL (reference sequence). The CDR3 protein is CASSPESYLALRSSYEQYF. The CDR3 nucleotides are TGTGCCAGCAGCCCCGAATCCTATTTAGCCCTTAGAAGCTCCTACGAGCAGTACTTC.

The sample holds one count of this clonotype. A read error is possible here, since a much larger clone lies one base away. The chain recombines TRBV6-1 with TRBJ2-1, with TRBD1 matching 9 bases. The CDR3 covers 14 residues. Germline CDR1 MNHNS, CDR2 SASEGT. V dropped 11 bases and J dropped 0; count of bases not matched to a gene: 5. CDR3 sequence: CAGKGQGSYNEQFF. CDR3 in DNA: TGTGCCGGCAAGGGACAGGGCTCCTACAATGAGCAGTTCTTC.

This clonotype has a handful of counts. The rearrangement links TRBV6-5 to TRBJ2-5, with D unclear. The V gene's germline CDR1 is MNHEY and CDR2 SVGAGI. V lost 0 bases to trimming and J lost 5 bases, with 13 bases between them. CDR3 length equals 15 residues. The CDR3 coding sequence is TGTGCCAGCAGTTACTCGGGCCTTACGTGGGAGACCCAGTACTTC. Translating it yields CASSYSGLTWETQYF.

In DNA form, the CDR3 reads TGCGCCAGCAGCCAAGGCCTGACAGCCACGAACTATGGCTACACCTTC. Translated: CASSQGLTATNYGYTF. The V and J genes are TRBV4-1 and TRBJ1-2; perhaps TRBD1 as D (5 bases). Deletions cut 1 base from V and 2 bases from J, with 14 bases between. The CDR3 runs 16 residues. Germline values: CDR1 MGHRA, CDR2 YSYEKL.

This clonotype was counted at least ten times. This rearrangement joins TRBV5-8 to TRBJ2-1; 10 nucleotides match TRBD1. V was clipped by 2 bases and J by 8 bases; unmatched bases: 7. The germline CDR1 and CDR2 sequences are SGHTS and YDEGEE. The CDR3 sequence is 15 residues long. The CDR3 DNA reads TGTGCCAGCAGCTTCCTTGGACAGGGGGACGATGAGCAGTTCTTC. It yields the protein CASSFLGQGDDEQFF.